The present TCR beta chain was sequenced within a study of vaccination and CD4 T cells after COVID-19. Looking at the study overall: The study sampled a few convalescent patients at day 14 and again at days 161 to 241 post-vaccination.

This clonotype was found a few times. What it binds is not known. Study results and limitations: Post-infection sampling omitted early timepoints and covered relatively few convalescent patients. The median number of SARS-CoV-2-reactive clonotypes increased from approximately 23 to 38, a change that did not reach significance.

An Oncomine TCR Beta short-read assay was used to sequence the DNA from cultured CD4+ T cells. The template was genomic DNA from cultured CD4+ T cells. TCRdb redid the calling of the PCR reads with MiXCR, one entry per CDR3 protein. The sample includes around 18,000 distinct CDR3 sequences, around 40% of them seen just once. This CDR3 has 15 residues. The V and J ends lost 3 bases and 3 bases respectively, with 14 bases between them. Stated time point: late sampling 161 to 241 days after vaccination in three convalescent patients. The treatment: roughly 11-day PBMC culture with coronavirus spike peptide pools or control peptides (ViraFEST assay).

The clonotype comes from a human donor who had recovered from COVID-19. The source was CD4+ T cells from blood, cultured in vitro, collected about 7 months after SARS-CoV-2 vaccination. V and J are TRBV12-3 or TRBV12-4 and TRBJ1-2; D might be TRBD1 (5 bases). CDR3 amino acids: CASSLASGGYYGYTF. Written as DNA, the CDR3 is TGTGCCAGCAGTTTGGCCTCGGGGGGGTACTATGGCTACACCTTC.